The 30 T cell receptor beta chains below come from one sample, sequenced in a study of B cell selection in AIRE deficiency (dated by TCRdb to about 2019). Regulatory T cells were sorted as cells that were CD4+CD25hiCD127low/negative. The method was the immunoSEQ multiplex PCR assay. This is the immuneACCESS table as TCRdb keeps it, with only in-frame sequences that have V and J called. A part of the clones is gone; compared with another copy, unresolved V genes explain less than half, and the rest is unexplained. In all, the sample holds about 21,000 clones, and 94% of those were seen once. About 2% of the sample belongs to the ten largest clones. The specimen sequenced was Tregs sorted from PBMCs. These receptors were taken from a human donor with AIRE deficiency.

The CDR3 region has the DNA TGTGCCAGCAGCTTTCAGGGACATGGCTACACCTTC. Protein: CASSFQGHGYTF. The chain couples TRBV7-9 to TRBJ1-2, with D possibly TRBD1 on 5 matching bases. The CDR3 extends over 12 amino acids. Trimming took off 3 bases at V and 6 bases at J, with 8 bases between the two ends. Germline lookup yields CDR1 SEHNR and CDR2 FQNEAQ (reference sequence). Combining the CDR3 with reference TRBV7-9 and TRBJ1-2 gives the whole variable domain DTGVSQNPRHKITKRGQNVTFRCDPISEHNRLYWYRQTLGQGPEFLTYFQNEAQLEKSRLLSDRFSAERPKGSFSTLEIQRTEQGDSAMYLCASSFQGHGYTFGSGTRLTVV.

The chain carries TRBV6-6 and TRBJ1-5; possible D gene TRBD1, 6 bases. Trimming removed 7 bases at V and 2 bases at J, with 9 bases between. Germline CDR1 is MNHNY and CDR2 is SVGAGI (reference sequence). The CDR3 spans 13 residues. CDR3 in amino acids: CASKQGRNQPQHF. The CDR3 bases are TGTGCCAGCAAACAGGGCCGCAATCAGCCCCAGCATTTT.

The CDR3 nucleotides are TGTGCCAGCAGTTTCGGGAGCGGCCTCACAGATACGCAGTATTTT. It is translated as CASSFGSGLTDTQYF. The V call is TRBV28, the J call TRBJ2-3; TRBD2 might be the D (6 bases). Germline-derived CDR1 and CDR2 are MDHEN and SYDVKM. The CDR3 is 15 residues long. The V end was cut by 3 bases, the J end by 2 bases, with 12 bases between.

The chain recombines TRBV12-5 with TRBJ2-3; perhaps TRBD1 as D (5 bases). V was shortened by 0 bases and J by 4 bases, with 14 bases between the two germline ends. Germline V gives CDR1 LGHNT, CDR2 FRNRAP. CDR3 length: 16 amino acids. The CDR3, as DNA: TGTGCTAGTGGTTTGGTACGGGCAGGGTATGCAGATACGCAGTATTTT. Its translation: CASGLVRAGYADTQYF.

This rearrangement joins TRBV9 to TRBJ2-7; D might be TRBD2 (6 bases). Trimming took off 4 bases at V and 0 bases at J, with 17 bases between the two ends. The CDR3 has 16 amino acids. Germline V gene lookup returns CDR1 SGDLS and CDR2 YYNGEE. Written as DNA, the CDR3 is TGTGCCAGCAGCCCACGTCTTAGCGGCAGCTCCTACGAGCAGTACTTC. Protein sequence: CASSPRLSGSSYEQYF.

The CDR3, as DNA: TGTGCCAGTAGTACGGCGGGAGATCCCCCGACCCAGTACTTC. Protein product: CASSTAGDPPTQYF. The V and J genes are TRBV19 and TRBJ2-7, with 7 bases aligning to TRBD2. The end of the DNA aligns better with TRBJ2-5, so the J call may be wrong. Germline V gives CDR1 LNHDA, CDR2 SQIVND (reference sequence). CDR3 length: 14 residues.

V gene TRBV28 combines with J gene TRBJ2-3, with 7 positions matching TRBD2. Germline CDR1 reads MDHEN; CDR2 reads SYDVKM. J lost 1 base, V lost 10 bases, and 2 bases had no gene match. This CDR3 is built from 12 residues. The CDR3 is CATGGGTDTQYF. The CDR3 DNA reads TGTGCCACTGGGGGGGGCACAGATACGCAGTATTTT.

The chain employs TRBV28 and TRBJ1-6; no clear D. The CDR3 has 13 amino acids. With 6 bases removed from V and 10 bases from J, the gap between germline ends came to 13 bases. Germline values: CDR1 MDHEN, CDR2 SYDVKM. The CDR3 loop reads CASSPTWRSPLHF. In nucleotides, the CDR3 is TGTGCCAGCAGCCCCACGTGGAGGTCACCCCTCCACTTT.

The CDR3: CASSFRDYTDTQYF. The CDR3 DNA reads TGTGCCAGCAGCTTCCGGGACTACACAGATACGCAGTATTTT. The chain recombines TRBV7-2 with TRBJ2-3, with 7 bases identical to TRBD2. This CDR3 has 14 residues. CDR1 and CDR2 from the germline V gene are SGHTA and FQGNSA. V was clipped by 3 bases and J by 2 bases; unmatched bases: 2.

By sample share, this clone is medium-sized. The rearrangement links TRBV30 to TRBJ2-7, with D possibly TRBD2 on 5 matching bases. Germline V lookup: CDR1 GTSNPN, CDR2 SVGIG (reference sequence). V was clipped by 5 bases and J by 4 bases, with 12 bases between them. This CDR3 has 12 amino acids. The CDR3 bases are TGTGCCTGGGCTAAGGGCGGGTACGAGCAGTACTTC. It is translated as CAWAKGGYEQYF.

This clone was counted only a few times. This chain joins TRBV9 and TRBJ2-5; the D is unclear. This CDR3 has 13 residues. Germline V gene sequence: CDR1 SGDLS, CDR2 YYNGEE. With 1 base removed from V and 4 bases from J, the gap between germline ends came to 8 bases. CDR3 DNA: TGTGCCAGCAGCGTATCGAGCGCAGAGACCCAGTACTTC. Protein sequence: CASSVSSAETQYF.

The J gene is TRBJ2-2, the V gene TRBV30; no clear D gene. V lost 0 bases and J 7 bases, leaving 12 bases between the germline ends. Germline assignment: CDR1 GTSNPN and CDR2 SVGIG (reference sequence). The CDR3 runs 14 residues. In DNA form, the CDR3 reads TGTGCCTGGAGTGTAAAGGCTAAGAACGGGGAGCTGTTTTTT. It yields the protein CAWSVKAKNGELFF.

The genes are TRBV6-5 and TRBJ2-1; no reliable D call. CDR1 is MNHEY, CDR2 SVGAGI, per germline. Trimming took off 11 bases at V and 5 bases at J, with 19 bases between the two ends. The CDR3 is 14 amino acids. CDR3 sequence (DNA): TGTGCCGCAGGAACCATAGAGGTAAACAATGAGCAGTTCTTC. It specifies CAAGTIEVNNEQFF.

This clone appeared a few times. The chain employs TRBV7-9 and TRBJ2-7, with D maybe TRBD2 (5 bases). The CDR3 covers 14 residues. The V end was cut by 5 bases, the J end by 1 base, with 12 bases between. Germline CDR1 and CDR2: SEHNR and FQNEAQ (reference sequence). CDR3 sequence reads: CASSPRSVSYEQYF. In nucleotides, the CDR3 is TGTGCCAGCAGCCCTCGTAGCGTTTCCTACGAGCAGTACTTC.

The chain links TRBV4-3 to TRBJ2-3; D ambiguous. CDR1 and CDR2 (germline): LGHNA, YSLEER. V lost 4 bases, J lost 2 bases, and 16 bases lay in between. CDR3 length equals 16 residues. The CDR3 DNA reads TGCGCCAGCAGCCCGCGCGTGAACTTTAACACAGATACGCAGTATTTT. It specifies CASSPRVNFNTDTQYF.

V is TRBV7-2 and J is TRBJ1-2; a possible D gene is TRBD1 (5 bases). Looked up from germline, CDR1 is SGHTA and CDR2 is FQGNSA. The CDR3 runs 13 residues. The V end lost 4 bases, the J end lost 6 bases, and 12 bases lay between the germline ends. CDR3 in DNA: TGTGCCAGCAGCTATCGCCAGGGCCATGGCTACACCTTC. Protein product: CASSYRQGHGYTF. The variable domain in full, with the rest retrieved from reference TRBV7-2 and TRBJ1-2, is GAGVSQSPSNKVTEKGKDVELRCDPISGHTALYWYRQSLGQGLEFLIYFQGNSAPDKSGLPSDRFSAERTGGSVSTLTIQRTQQEDSAVYLCASSYRQGHGYTFGSGTRLTVV.

DNA for the CDR3: TGCGCCAGCAGCCACCGAAATGAAAAACTGTTTTTT. It encodes CASSHRNEKLFF. V gene TRBV5-1 combines with J gene TRBJ1-4; D gene unclear. CDR1 and CDR2 (germline): SGHRS, YFSETQ. Trimming left V 4 bases short and J 5 bases short, with 6 bases between. The CDR3 spans 12 residues.

This chain joins TRBV5-4 and TRBJ2-7, with D uncertain. Germline loops: CDR1 SGHNT, CDR2 YYREEE (reference sequence). CDR3 length: 13 amino acids. Between the trimmed V and J ends, which lost 4 bases and 5 bases, there was a span of 13 bases. The CDR3 loop is CASSPIGPDEQYF. CDR3 coding DNA: TGTGCCAGCAGCCCGATCGGGCCGGACGAGCAGTACTTC.

The V and J genes are TRBV5-4 and TRBJ2-5; D is perhaps TRBD2 (6 bases). The CDR3 length is 15 residues. The germline CDR1 and CDR2 sequences are SGHNT and YYREEE (reference sequence). V lost 0 bases and J lost 2, with 11 bases in between. The DNA for the CDR3 is TGTGCCAGCAGCTTGGCAATTAGCGGACAAGAGACCCAGTACTTC. Encoded protein: CASSLAISGQETQYF. The full variable domain, its missing parts supplied by reference TRBV5-4 and TRBJ2-5, is ETGVTQSPTHLIKTRGQQVTLRCSSQSGHNTVSWYQQALGQGPQFIFQYYREEENGRGNFPPRFSGLQFPNYSSELNVNALELDDSALYLCASSLAISGQETQYFGPGTRLLVL.

The V gene is TRBV5-1, the J gene TRBJ2-7; D not certain. Germline CDR1 reads SGHRS; CDR2 reads YFSETQ. V was cut by 4 bases and J by 0 bases, with 17 bases left in between. The CDR3 runs to 16 residues. CDR3 sequence (DNA): TGCGCCAGCAGCCCTAACCGGGCAGGAACCTCCTACGAGCAGTACTTC. It codes for CASSPNRAGTSYEQYF.

The gene calls are TRBV6-1 and TRBJ1-2; possible D gene TRBD1, 6 bases. V dropped 2 bases and J dropped 4 bases, with 8 bases sitting between them. The CDR3 totals 13 residues. CDR1 and CDR2 (germline): MNHNS, SASEGT. Here the CDR3 reads CASSERGAYGYTF. The CDR3 DNA sequence: TGTGCCAGCAGTGAAAGGGGGGCCTATGGCTACACCTTC.

J is TRBJ1-2 and V is TRBV6-4; tentative D call: TRBD1 (6 bases). With 2 bases removed from V and 2 bases from J, the gap between germline ends came to 15 bases. The CDR3 runs 16 residues. Germline CDR1 MRHNA, CDR2 SNTAGT. Written as DNA, the CDR3 is TGTGCCAGCAGTGACCCGGGGCGGGGGCGGAACTATGGCTACACCTTC. It yields the protein CASSDPGRGRNYGYTF.

The CDR3 coding sequence is TGTGCCAGCAGCTTGAACCTCCTTGAGCAGTACTTC. Protein product: CASSLNLLEQYF. The rearrangement uses TRBV5-4 and TRBJ2-7; no clear D. Germline CDR1 is SGHNT and CDR2 is YYREEE (reference sequence). V dropped 1 base and J dropped 7 bases, with 9 bases sitting between them. The CDR3 totals 12 residues.

The V call is TRBV28, the J call TRBJ2-5; TRBD1 matches at 8 bases. This CDR3 is built from 12 residues. Germline V gene sequence: CDR1 MDHEN, CDR2 SYDVKM. V was pared by 9 bases and J by 5 bases, with 5 bases of the junction left unmatched. DNA for the CDR3: TGTGCCAGTGGACAGGGAAGGGAGACCCAGTACTTC. Encoded protein: CASGQGRETQYF.

V is TRBV10-3 and J is TRBJ2-4; 10 bases map to TRBD1. Unmatched junction bases numbered 5, after V lost 6 bases and J lost 9 bases. The CDR3 runs to 13 residues. The germline V gene encodes CDR1 ENHRY and CDR2 SYGVKD. CDR3 DNA: TGTGCCATCAGGGGACAGGGGTCTTCCATTCAGTACTTC. As protein: CAIRGQGSSIQYF.

The chain recombines TRBV7-3 with TRBJ2-2, with D perhaps TRBD2 (6 bases). The CDR3 length is 15 residues. Germline loops: CDR1 SGHTA, CDR2 FQGTGA. Trimming removed 2 bases at V and 1 base at J, with 8 bases between. The CDR3 spells CASSLGGVNTGELFF. The CDR3 DNA follows: TGTGCCAGCAGCTTAGGCGGGGTGAACACCGGGGAGCTGTTTTTT.

CDR3 in DNA: TGCGCCAGCAGCCAAGACCTAGGTCACCTAAACATTCAGTACTTC. Amino acid sequence: CASSQDLGHLNIQYF. V is TRBV4-3 and J is TRBJ2-4; D is unclear. CDR3 size: 15 residues. The V end was cut by 0 bases, the J end by 6 bases, with 12 bases between. Germline V lookup: CDR1 LGHNA, CDR2 YSLEER.

V and J are TRBV27 and TRBJ2-3; D is perhaps TRBD1 (6 bases). V was shortened by 4 bases and J by 1 base, with 9 bases between the two germline ends. CDR3 length: 14 residues. Per germline, CDR1 MNHEY and CDR2 SMNVEV (reference sequence). The CDR3 spells CASSWAGGTDTQYF. CDR3 sequence (DNA): TGTGCCAGCAGTTGGGCAGGGGGCACAGATACGCAGTATTTT.

This clone was seen just once. V usage is TRBV7-9 and J usage is TRBJ2-7, with TRBD1 identical over 7 bases. The CDR3 sequence is 15 residues long. Germline lookup yields CDR1 SEHNR and CDR2 FQNEAQ (reference sequence). V lost 3 bases to trimming and J lost 5 bases; unmatched junction nucleotides: 10. This CDR3 reads CASSLFRQGPHEQYF. CDR3 sequence (DNA): TGTGCCAGCAGCTTGTTCAGACAGGGACCCCACGAGCAGTACTTC.

The chain is built from TRBV7-2 and TRBJ2-5; TRBD2 aligns across 10 bases. Germline V CDR1 and CDR2: SGHTA, FQGNSA. Trimming at V came to 3 bases and at J to 3 bases, leaving 7 bases not matched to a gene. The CDR3 is 16 residues long. CDR3 DNA: TGTGCCAGCAGCTTGCTGAGCGGGAGGGCCGAAGAGACCCAGTACTTC. This gives the protein CASSLLSGRAEETQYF.